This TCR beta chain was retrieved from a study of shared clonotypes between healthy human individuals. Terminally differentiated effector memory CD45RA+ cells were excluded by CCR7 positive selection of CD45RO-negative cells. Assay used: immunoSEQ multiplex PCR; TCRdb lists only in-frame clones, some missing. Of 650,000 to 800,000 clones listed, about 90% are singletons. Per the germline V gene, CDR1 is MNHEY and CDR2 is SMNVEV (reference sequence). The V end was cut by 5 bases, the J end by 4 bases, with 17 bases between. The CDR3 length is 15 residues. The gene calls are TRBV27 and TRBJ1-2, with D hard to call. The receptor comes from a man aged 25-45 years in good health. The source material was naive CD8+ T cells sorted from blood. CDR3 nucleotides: TGTGCCAGCAGTCCCCGTGTCGGTGCCTTCTATGGCTACACCTTC. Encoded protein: CASSPRVGAFYGYTF.